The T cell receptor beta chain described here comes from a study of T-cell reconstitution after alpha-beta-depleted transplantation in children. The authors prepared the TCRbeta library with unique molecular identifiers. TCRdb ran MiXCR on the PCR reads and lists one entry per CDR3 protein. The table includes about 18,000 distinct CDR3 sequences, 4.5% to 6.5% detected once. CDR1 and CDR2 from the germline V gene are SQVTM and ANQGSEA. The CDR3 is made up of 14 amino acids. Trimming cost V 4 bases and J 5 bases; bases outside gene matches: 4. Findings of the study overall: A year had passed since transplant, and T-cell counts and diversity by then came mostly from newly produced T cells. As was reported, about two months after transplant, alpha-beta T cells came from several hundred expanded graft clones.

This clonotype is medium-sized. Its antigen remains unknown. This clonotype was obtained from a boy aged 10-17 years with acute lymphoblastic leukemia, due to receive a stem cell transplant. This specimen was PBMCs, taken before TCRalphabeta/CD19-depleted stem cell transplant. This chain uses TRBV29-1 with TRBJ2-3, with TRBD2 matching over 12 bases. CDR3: CSVGLAGVLDTQYF. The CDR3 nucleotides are TGCAGCGTTGGACTAGCGGGAGTATTAGATACGCAGTATTTT.